The 22 T cell receptor beta chains reported below all come from one sample, sequenced in a study of cytomegalovirus exposure and HLA in healthy donors. PCR involved 60 Vbeta and 13 Jbeta primers. TCRdb's copy holds only in-frame clones and misses some; the assay was immunoSEQ multiplex PCR. In the table there are about 160,000 clones, around 88% of which are singletons. The sequencing sample was made of PBMCs. The receptors originated from a woman aged 25-40 years in good health and CMV-seronegative.

The V and J genes are TRBV5-4 and TRBJ2-2, with a possible D match to TRBD1 (5 bases). CDR3 length equals 15 residues. Trimming pared 3 bases from V and 6 bases from J, leaving 15 bases between. Germline CDR1 SGHNT, CDR2 YYREEE (reference sequence). This chain's CDR3 is CASSWTHNLPGELFF. The CDR3 nucleotides are TGTGCCAGCAGCTGGACACACAACCTACCCGGGGAGCTGTTTTTT.

The chain is built from TRBV4-1 and TRBJ1-1; D remains unclear. Per germline, CDR1 MGHRA and CDR2 YSYEKL. Trimming stripped 0 bases from V and 3 bases from J, with 20 bases between. The CDR3 sequence is 18 residues long. For the CDR3, the DNA is TGCGCCAGCAGCCAAGATGAGGGATACCAGACCCTCGACACTGAAGCTTTCTTT. Protein product: CASSQDEGYQTLDTEAFF.

The gene calls are TRBV12-2 and TRBJ1-1; the table's D gene call, TRBD1, was not cross checked with the DNA. TRBV12-2 is recorded as a pseudogene. CDR3 length: 13 residues. The CDR3, as DNA: TGTGCAAGTCGCCGGACAGGGAACACTGAAGCTTTCTTT. It codes for CASRRTGNTEAFF.

This clone turned up a few times. V gene TRBV7-9 combines with J gene TRBJ1-1; 7 nucleotides line up with TRBD1. J gave up 5 bases and V 2 bases, and 5 bases lay outside the gene matches. This CDR3 spans 14 amino acids. The germline gives CDR1 SEHNR, CDR2 FQNEAQ (reference sequence). CDR3 protein: CASSLTGAGTEAFF. The CDR3 nucleotides are TGTGCCAGCAGCTTAACAGGGGCGGGAACTGAAGCTTTCTTT.

The chain carries TRBV28 and TRBJ1-5; no clear D. V was trimmed by 3 bases and J by 6 bases, leaving 18 bases between them. The germline gives CDR1 MDHEN, CDR2 SYDVKM. This CDR3 has 16 residues. The CDR3 spells CASSFSTKGEGQPQHF. In DNA, the CDR3 is TGTGCCAGCAGTTTTTCGACGAAGGGAGAGGGTCAGCCCCAGCATTTT.

The chain joins TRBV5-4 to TRBJ2-5, with 9 bases aligning to TRBD1. The CDR3 totals 16 residues. Trimming removed 1 base from V and 10 bases from J; junction bases left unmatched: 14. In germline, CDR1 is SGHNT, CDR2 YYREEE (reference sequence). The CDR3 protein is CASSLTQGAPLGGQYF. Written as DNA, the CDR3 is TGTGCCAGCAGCTTGACACAGGGGGCTCCTCTTGGTGGCCAGTACTTC.

This clone has only one observation. Mismatch with germline at one junction end may stem from a read error. The rearrangement joins TRBV7-9 to TRBJ1-1, with D tentatively TRBD1 (5 bases). Germline V gives CDR1 SEHNR, CDR2 FQNEAQ (reference sequence). CDR3 length: 13 amino acids. The CDR3 coding sequence is TGTGCCAGCACGACAGAAATGAACACTGAAGCTTACTTT. Amino acids: CASTTEMNTEAYF.

V and J are TRBV4-3 and TRBJ2-7; 8 bases fit TRBD1. This CDR3 has 18 residues. The V gene's germline CDR1 is LGHNA and CDR2 YSLEER. V was pared by 0 bases and J by 4 bases, with 14 bases of the junction left unmatched. CDR3 loop: CASSQDLSIGTGGYEQYF. Written as DNA, the CDR3 is TGCGCCAGCAGCCAAGATCTTTCTATCGGGACAGGAGGATACGAGCAGTACTTC.

This clone has just a few counts. This chain uses TRBV11-2 with TRBJ2-7; 9 nucleotides align to TRBD1. The length of the CDR3 is 13 residues. V lost 5 bases, J lost 4 bases, and 3 bases stayed unmatched. Germline V CDR1 and CDR2: SGHAT, FQNNGV. CDR3 protein: CASSGTGRYEQYF. The CDR3 coding sequence is TGTGCCAGCAGCGGGACAGGGAGATACGAGCAGTACTTC.

The chain carries TRBV7-2 and TRBJ2-3; D might be TRBD1 (6 bases). CDR1 and CDR2 (germline): SGHTA, FQGNSA. Between the trimmed V and J ends, which lost 3 bases and 6 bases, there was a span of 16 bases. The CDR3 is 15 amino acids. In DNA form, the CDR3 reads TGTGCCAGCAGCTTTAAGTTGGGGGCCCGGGATACGCAGTATTTT. Translated: CASSFKLGARDTQYF.

The rearrangement uses TRBV4-1 and TRBJ2-7, with 11 bases that match TRBD2. Unmatched junction bases numbered 4, after V lost 2 bases and J lost 4 bases. From germline, CDR1 is MGHRA and CDR2 YSYEKL. This CDR3 comprises 15 residues. The CDR3 sequence: CASSQTSGSRYEQYF. The CDR3 DNA follows: TGCGCCAGCAGCCAAACTAGCGGGAGTCGATACGAGCAGTACTTC.

Only one count was recorded for this clone. The chain has TRBV5-6 and TRBJ1-5; D gene ambiguous. There are 14 residues in the CDR3. The V and J ends lost 4 bases and 0 bases respectively, with 8 bases between them. Germline-derived CDR1 and CDR2 are SGHDT and YYEEEE. CDR3 in amino acids: CASSRGYSNQPQHF. The DNA for the CDR3 is TGTGCCAGCAGCCGCGGATATAGCAATCAGCCCCAGCATTTT. Using reference TRBV5-6 and TRBJ1-5 for the parts outside the CDR3, the full variable domain is DAGVTQSPTHLIKTRGQQVTLRCSPKSGHDTVSWYQQALGQGPQFIFQYYEEEERQRGNFPDRFSGHQFPNYSSELNVNALLLGDSALYLCASSRGYSNQPQHFGDGTRLSIL.

The chain combines TRBV18 with TRBJ2-7; 9 bases match TRBD2. V gave up 2 bases and J gave up 0 bases; unmatched junction bases: 5. Germline assignment: CDR1 KGHSH and CDR2 LQKENI. CDR3 length equals 16 residues. The CDR3 DNA follows: TGTGCCAGCTCACCAGGATTTAGCGGGAGCTCCTACGAGCAGTACTTC. Translation: CASSPGFSGSSYEQYF.

V is TRBV19 and J is TRBJ2-5; TRBD2 matches 9 bases. The CDR3 consists of 15 residues. V shed 5 bases and J 4 bases; nucleotides not matched to a gene: 8. CDR1 is LNHDA, CDR2 SQIVND, per germline (reference sequence). CDR3 nucleotide sequence: TGTGCCAGTAGTCCCCGGGGCGGGGGGGTAGAGACCCAGTACTTC. It encodes CASSPRGGGVETQYF.

The J gene is TRBJ1-3, the V gene TRBV19; no firm D call. Trimming stripped 7 bases from V and 3 bases from J, with 13 bases between. Germline assignment: CDR1 LNHDA and CDR2 SQIVND (reference sequence). The CDR3 contains 14 residues. The CDR3 nucleotides are TGTGCCAGTACCCAAGGAACAGTTGGAAACACCATATATTTT. This encodes CASTQGTVGNTIYF. Filled out from reference TRBV19 and TRBJ1-3, the complete variable domain reads DGGITQSPKYLFRKEGQNVTLSCEQNLNHDAMYWYRQDPGQGLRLIYYSQIVNDFQKGDIAEGYSVSREKKESFPLTVTSAQKNPTAFYLCASTQGTVGNTIYFGEGSWLTVV.

The chain employs TRBV15 and TRBJ1-2; D possibly corresponds to TRBD1 (5 bases). The CDR3 is 12 amino acids. The germline CDR1 and CDR2 sequences are LNHNV and YYDKDF (reference sequence). V gave up 8 bases and J gave up 4 bases, with 11 bases separating them. DNA for the CDR3: TGTGCCACCCAGGGCGGCACCTATGGCTACACCTTC. Translation: CATQGGTYGYTF.

The CDR3 loop reads CASSETLGGNTGELFF. The CDR3 DNA sequence: TGTGCCAGCAGTGAGACACTAGGTGGGAACACCGGGGAGCTGTTTTTT. V and J are TRBV6-4 and TRBJ2-2, with a possible D match to TRBD2 (5 bases). Trimming removed 3 bases at V and 1 base at J, with 12 bases between. Germline V gene data show CDR1 as MRHNA and CDR2 as SNTAGT. The CDR3 runs 16 residues.

This sequence joins TRBV5-1 and TRBJ1-1; TRBD1 is a possible D gene (5 bases). The CDR3 is 14 residues long. Per the germline V gene, CDR1 is SGHRS and CDR2 is YFSETQ. V dropped 5 bases and J dropped 8 bases, with 19 bases sitting between them. The chain's CDR3 is CASRPTGGATEAFF. The CDR3 DNA sequence: TGCGCCAGCAGACCAACCGGAGGGGCCACGGAAGCTTTCTTT.

The rearrangement links TRBV23-1 to TRBJ2-7; TRBD2 is a possible D gene (5 bases). TRBV23-1 is labeled an ORF, and its function is uncertain. Trimming pared 2 bases from V and 2 bases from J, leaving 7 bases between. This CDR3 is built from 13 residues. The CDR3 spells CASSQTSPYEQYF. CDR3 in DNA: TGCGCCAGCAGTCAAACTAGTCCCTACGAGCAGTACTTC.

The chain recombines TRBV6-1 with TRBJ1-4; D gene ambiguous. The germline V and J ends were trimmed by 2 bases and 7 bases, with 8 bases remaining between them. CDR3 length: 13 residues. CDR1 is MNHNS and CDR2 is SASEGT in the germline V gene. CDR3 in amino acids: CASSELAAEKLFF. CDR3 in DNA: TGTGCCAGCAGTGAACTGGCTGCTGAAAAACTGTTTTTT.

This chain uses TRBV5-1 with TRBJ2-7; 8 bases match TRBD1. Germline V gene sequence: CDR1 SGHRS, CDR2 YFSETQ. This CDR3 region has 16 residues. V trimming: 4 bases; J trimming: 0 bases; junction bases outside the gene matches: 9. The DNA for the CDR3 is TGCGCCAGCAGCGCCGGACAGGGAGTGAGCTCCTACGAGCAGTACTTC. It specifies CASSAGQGVSSYEQYF.

The chain employs TRBV19 and TRBJ2-1; 7 bases match TRBD1. Germline V gene data show CDR1 as LNHDA and CDR2 as SQIVND (reference sequence). This CDR3 spans 15 amino acids. With 4 bases clipped from V and 7 bases from J, the junction kept 10 bases outside the gene matches. The CDR3 coding sequence is TGTGCCAGTAGTAAAACAGGGGCGCGAATTAATGAGCAGTTCTTC. This sequence encodes CASSKTGARINEQFF.